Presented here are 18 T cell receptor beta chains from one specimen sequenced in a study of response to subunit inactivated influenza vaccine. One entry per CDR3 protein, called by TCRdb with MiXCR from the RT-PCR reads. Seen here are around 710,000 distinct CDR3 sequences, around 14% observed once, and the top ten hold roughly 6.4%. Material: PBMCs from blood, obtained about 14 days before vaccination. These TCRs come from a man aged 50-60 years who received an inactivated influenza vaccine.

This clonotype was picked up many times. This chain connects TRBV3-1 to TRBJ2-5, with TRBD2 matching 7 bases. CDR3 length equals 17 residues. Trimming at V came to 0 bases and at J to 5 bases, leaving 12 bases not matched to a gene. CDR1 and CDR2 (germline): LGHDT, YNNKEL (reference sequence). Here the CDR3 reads CASSQDLWEGSAETQYF. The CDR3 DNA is TGTGCCAGCAGCCAAGATCTGTGGGAGGGGAGTGCGGAGACCCAGTACTTC.

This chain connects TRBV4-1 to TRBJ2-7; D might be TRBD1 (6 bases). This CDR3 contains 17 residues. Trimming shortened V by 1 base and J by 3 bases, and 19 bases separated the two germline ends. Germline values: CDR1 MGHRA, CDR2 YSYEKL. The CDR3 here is CASSQVRAGVKIYEQYF. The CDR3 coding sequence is TGCGCCAGCAGCCAAGTTAGAGCAGGGGTGAAAATCTACGAGCAGTACTTC.

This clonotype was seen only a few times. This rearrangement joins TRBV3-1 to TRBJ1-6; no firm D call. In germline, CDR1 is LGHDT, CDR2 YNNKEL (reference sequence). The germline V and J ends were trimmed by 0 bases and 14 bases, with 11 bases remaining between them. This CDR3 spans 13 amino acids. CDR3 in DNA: TGTGCCAGCAGCCAAGATTGGTCTAGGGCCCTCCACTTT. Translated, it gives CASSQDWSRALHF. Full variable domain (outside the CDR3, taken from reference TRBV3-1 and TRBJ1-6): DTAVSQTPKYLVTQMGNDKSIKCEQNLGHDTMYWYKQDSKKFLKIMFSYNNKELIINETVPNRFSPKSPDKAHLNLHINSLELGDSAVYFCASSQDWSRALHFGNGTRLTVT.

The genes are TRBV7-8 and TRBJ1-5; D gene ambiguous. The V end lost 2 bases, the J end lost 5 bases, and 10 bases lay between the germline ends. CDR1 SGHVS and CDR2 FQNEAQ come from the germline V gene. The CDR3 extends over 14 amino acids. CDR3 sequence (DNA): TGTGCCAGCAGCTTACCGGGTTTGGATCAGCCCCAGCATTTT. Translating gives CASSLPGLDQPQHF.

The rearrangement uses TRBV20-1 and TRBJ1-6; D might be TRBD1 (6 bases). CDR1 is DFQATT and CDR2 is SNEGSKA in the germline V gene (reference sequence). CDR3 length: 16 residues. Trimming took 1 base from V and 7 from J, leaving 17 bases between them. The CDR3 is CSARGYAQGSNSPLHF. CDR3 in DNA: TGCAGTGCTAGAGGCTACGCACAGGGTAGCAATTCACCCCTCCACTTT.

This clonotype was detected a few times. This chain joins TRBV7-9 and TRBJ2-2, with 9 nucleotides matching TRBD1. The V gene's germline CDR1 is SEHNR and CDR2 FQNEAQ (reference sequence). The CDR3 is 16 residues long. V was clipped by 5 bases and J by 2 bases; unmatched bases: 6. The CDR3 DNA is TGTGCCAGCAGCCCCCGACAGGGGGGAAACACCGGGGAGCTGTTTTTT. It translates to CASSPRQGGNTGELFF.

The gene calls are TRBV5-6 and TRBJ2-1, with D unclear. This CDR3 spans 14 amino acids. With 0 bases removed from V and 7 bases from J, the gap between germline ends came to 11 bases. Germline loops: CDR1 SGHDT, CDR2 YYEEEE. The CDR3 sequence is CASSLGGLGNEQFF. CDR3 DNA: TGTGCCAGCAGCTTGGGAGGTCTGGGGAATGAGCAGTTCTTC.

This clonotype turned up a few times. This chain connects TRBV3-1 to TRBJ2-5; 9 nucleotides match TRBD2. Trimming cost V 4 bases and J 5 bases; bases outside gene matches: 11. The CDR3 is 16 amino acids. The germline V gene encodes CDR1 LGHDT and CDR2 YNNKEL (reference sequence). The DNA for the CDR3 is TGTGCCAGCAGCCCCCATGGGCTAGCGGGGAGGGAGACCCAGTACTTC. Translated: CASSPHGLAGRETQYF.

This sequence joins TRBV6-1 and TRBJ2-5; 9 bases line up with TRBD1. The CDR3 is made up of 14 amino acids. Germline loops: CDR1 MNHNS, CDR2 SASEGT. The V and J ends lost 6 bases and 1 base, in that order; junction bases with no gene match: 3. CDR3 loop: CASRRDRAQETQYF. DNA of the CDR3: TGTGCCAGCAGAAGGGACAGGGCCCAAGAGACCCAGTACTTC.

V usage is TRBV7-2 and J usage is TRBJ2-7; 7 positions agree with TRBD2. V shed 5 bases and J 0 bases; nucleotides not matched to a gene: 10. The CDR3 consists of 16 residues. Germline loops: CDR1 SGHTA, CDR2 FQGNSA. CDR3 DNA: TGTGCCAGCAGCCCCTCCTTCAGCGGGACCTCCTACGAGCAGTACTTC. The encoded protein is CASSPSFSGTSYEQYF.

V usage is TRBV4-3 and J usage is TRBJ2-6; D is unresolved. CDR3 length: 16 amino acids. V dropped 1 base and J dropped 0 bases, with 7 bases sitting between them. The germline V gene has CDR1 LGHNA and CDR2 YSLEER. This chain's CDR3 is CASSQGAISGANVLTF. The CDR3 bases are TGCGCCAGCAGCCAAGGGGCGATCTCTGGGGCCAACGTCCTGACTTTC.

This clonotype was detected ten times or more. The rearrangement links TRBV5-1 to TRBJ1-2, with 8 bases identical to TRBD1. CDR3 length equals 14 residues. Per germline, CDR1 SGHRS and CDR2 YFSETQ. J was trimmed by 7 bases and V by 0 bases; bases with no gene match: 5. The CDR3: CASSLGQGAVGYTF. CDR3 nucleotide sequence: TGCGCCAGCAGCTTGGGTCAGGGGGCTGTTGGCTACACCTTC.

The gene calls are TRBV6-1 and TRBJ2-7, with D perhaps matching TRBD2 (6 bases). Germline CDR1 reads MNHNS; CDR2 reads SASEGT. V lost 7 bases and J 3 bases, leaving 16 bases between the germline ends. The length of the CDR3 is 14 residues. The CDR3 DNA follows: TGTGCCAGCACATTGTCGGGAGAATTCTACGAGCAGTACTTC. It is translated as CASTLSGEFYEQYF.

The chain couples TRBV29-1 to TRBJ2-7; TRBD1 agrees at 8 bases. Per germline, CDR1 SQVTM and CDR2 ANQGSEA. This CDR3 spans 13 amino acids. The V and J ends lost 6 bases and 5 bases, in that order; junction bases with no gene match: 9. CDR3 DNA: TGCAGCGTCCATACTAGGACAGGGAACGAGCAGTACTTC. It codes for CSVHTRTGNEQYF.

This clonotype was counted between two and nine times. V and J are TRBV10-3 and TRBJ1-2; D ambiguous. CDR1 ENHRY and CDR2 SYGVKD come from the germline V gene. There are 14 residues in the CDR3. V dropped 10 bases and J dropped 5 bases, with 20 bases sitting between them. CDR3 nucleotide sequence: TGTGCCAGCCAAAAGACGGGTACCGAATATGGCTACACCTTC. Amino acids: CASQKTGTEYGYTF.

As DNA, the CDR3 is TGTGCCTGGAGTTTACTAGCGGGAGCCCCCACAGATACGCAGTATTTT. Residues: CAWSLLAGAPTDTQYF. The J gene is TRBJ2-3, the V gene TRBV30; 11 nucleotides agree with TRBD2. Looked up from germline, CDR1 is GTSNPN and CDR2 is SVGIG (reference sequence). This CDR3 has 16 amino acids. V lost 2 bases to trimming and J lost 2 bases; unmatched junction nucleotides: 6.

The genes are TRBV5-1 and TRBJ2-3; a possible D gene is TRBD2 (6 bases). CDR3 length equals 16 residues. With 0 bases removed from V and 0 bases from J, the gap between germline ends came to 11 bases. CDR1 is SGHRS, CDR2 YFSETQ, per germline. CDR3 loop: CASSLALAPSTDTQYF. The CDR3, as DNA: TGCGCCAGCAGCTTGGCTCTAGCGCCCAGCACAGATACGCAGTATTTT.

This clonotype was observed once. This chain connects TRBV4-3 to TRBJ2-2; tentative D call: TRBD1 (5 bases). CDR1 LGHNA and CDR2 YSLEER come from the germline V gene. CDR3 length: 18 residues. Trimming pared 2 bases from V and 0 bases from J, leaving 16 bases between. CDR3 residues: CASSQTPWSGTNTGELFF. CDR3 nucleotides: TGCGCCAGCAGCCAAACACCGTGGTCAGGGACGAACACCGGGGAGCTGTTTTTT.